This T cell receptor beta chain was sequenced in a study of T cell responses to AZD1222 COVID-19 vaccine. The study's findings and limits: Spike was spanned by vaccine-associated CD4 TCRs, which were dominant at 160-218 and 743-854. Variant regions that are unmutated are reportedly the target of nearly half of spike-specific TCRs. Spike-specific TCR breadth and depth both grew after two AZD1222 doses.

This CDR3 region has 14 residues. Between the trimmed V and J ends, which lost 8 bases and 6 bases, there was a span of 19 bases. Per the germline V gene, CDR1 is MNHEY and CDR2 is SVGAGI. TCRdb's copy holds only in-frame clones and misses some; the assay was immunoSEQ multiplex PCR. Seen here are over 120,000 clones, 70% to 90% observed once, and the top ten hold roughly 5.1%. For this clone: Antigen unknown.

V gene TRBV6-5 combines with J gene TRBJ1-2; D is undetermined. Sequenced material: peripheral blood, taken 28 days after the second AZD1222 dose. The clonotype was recovered from an adult who received the AZD1222 COVID-19 vaccine. The CDR3 region is CASRLRSGFHGYTF. The CDR3 DNA follows: TGTGCCAGCCGCCTAAGGTCGGGGTTCCATGGCTACACCTTC.